Shown below are 12 T cell receptor beta chains from a single sample sequenced in a study of vaccination and CD4 T cells after COVID-19. Scientists ran DNA taken from cultured CD4+ T cells through the Oncomine TCR Beta short-read assay for sequencing. TCRdb re-called the PCR reads through MiXCR, storing one row per CDR3 protein. The sample includes some 18,000 distinct CDR3 sequences, approximately 61% of them seen just once. Sample treatment: roughly nine-day PBMC culture with coronavirus spike peptide pools or control peptides (ViraFEST assay). The antigens for these receptors are not known. The material was CD4+ T cells from blood, cultured in vitro, obtained after SARS-CoV-2 vaccination. The receptors were gathered from a human donor who had recovered from COVID-19.

This CDR3 reads CSASPMGNTGELFF. CDR3 nucleotide sequence: TGCAGTGCTAGTCCCATGGGGAACACCGGGGAGCTGTTTTTT. The chain has TRBV20-1 and TRBJ2-2; D unclear. The CDR3 is 14 residues long. V was trimmed by 3 bases and J by 1 base, leaving 9 bases between them. Per germline, CDR1 DFQATT and CDR2 SNEGSKA (reference sequence).

V is TRBV20-1 and J is TRBJ2-3; 9 bases are a match to TRBD2. V lost 0 bases and J lost 1; bases outside the gene matches: 11. The CDR3 contains 18 residues. Germline values: CDR1 DFQATT, CDR2 SNEGSKA (reference sequence). The CDR3 loop is CSARDYWPAGGGTDTQYF. In nucleotides, the CDR3 is TGCAGTGCTAGAGATTATTGGCCAGCGGGGGGAGGCACAGATACGCAGTATTTT.

This clonotype was picked up one time. This chain connects TRBV2 to TRBJ2-6; the D gene is possibly TRBD1 (6 bases). The CDR3 totals 19 residues. Trimming took off 4 bases at V and 3 bases at J, with 22 bases between the two ends. From germline, CDR1 is SNHLY and CDR2 FYNNEI. This chain's CDR3 is CASSVERSGEYGGANVLTF. The CDR3 DNA follows: TGTGCCAGCAGTGTAGAGAGGTCAGGGGAGTATGGTGGGGCCAACGTCCTGACTTTC.

This chain links TRBV7-2 with TRBJ2-2; D is uncertain. V shed 2 bases and J shed 6 bases, with 10 bases lying between them. Germline CDR1 reads SGHTA; CDR2 reads FQGNSA. The CDR3 consists of 14 residues. Here the CDR3 DNA reads TGTGCCAGCAGCTTAAGGGTGGTGTCCGGGGAGCTGTTTTTT. It specifies CASSLRVVSGELFF.

The J gene is TRBJ1-6, the V gene TRBV10-3; a possible D gene is TRBD1 (5 bases). The CDR3 is 16 amino acids. CDR1 and CDR2 (germline): ENHRY, SYGVKD. Trimming removed 4 bases from V and 10 bases from J, with 20 bases in between. The CDR3, as DNA: TGTGCCATCAGTGGCCAGGACTATCGTCAGGGATCACCCCTCCACTTT. Translation gives CAISGQDYRQGSPLHF.

V usage is TRBV2 and J usage is TRBJ2-1, with 9 nucleotides matching TRBD2. The ends lost 6 bases at V and 7 bases at J; junction bases unmatched: 10. The V gene's germline CDR1 is SNHLY and CDR2 FYNNEI. The CDR3 totals 15 residues. CDR3 sequence reads: CASRKSGRKENEQFF. The CDR3 region has the DNA TGTGCCAGCAGGAAGAGCGGGAGGAAGGAAAATGAGCAGTTCTTC.

This chain connects TRBV2 to TRBJ2-3; TRBD2 agrees at 15 bases. There are 17 residues in the CDR3. The ends lost 6 bases at V and 0 bases at J; junction bases unmatched: 4. Per germline, CDR1 SNHLY and CDR2 FYNNEI. CDR3: CASRIGLAGGSTDTQYF. As DNA, the CDR3 is TGTGCCAGCAGGATTGGACTAGCGGGAGGGAGCACAGATACGCAGTATTTT.

This chain links TRBV7-2 with TRBJ2-3; TRBD1 agrees at 9 bases. V was pared by 4 bases and J by 3 bases, with 8 bases of the junction left unmatched. The germline V gene encodes CDR1 SGHTA and CDR2 FQGNSA. The CDR3 has 16 amino acids. As DNA, the CDR3 is TGTGCCAGCAGCTCCCGACAGGGGGGTTTAACAGATACGCAGTATTTT. It yields the protein CASSSRQGGLTDTQYF.

J is TRBJ2-2 and V is TRBV15, with 8 bases identical to TRBD1. CDR3 size: 15 residues. V dropped 5 bases and J dropped 7; count of bases not matched to a gene: 9. From germline, CDR1 is LNHNV and CDR2 YYDKDF (reference sequence). CDR3: CATSQRQGQVGELFF. Here the CDR3 DNA reads TGTGCCACCAGCCAGCGACAGGGACAGGTCGGGGAGCTGTTTTTT.

CDR3 in DNA: TGCAGTGCTATTCGAGCCCAGGGGGTAGGCAATCAGCCCCAGCATTTT. Residues: CSAIRAQGVGNQPQHF. The genes are TRBV20-1 and TRBJ1-5; 7 nucleotides agree with TRBD1. Germline values: CDR1 DFQATT, CDR2 SNEGSKA (reference sequence). J lost 2 bases, V lost 4 bases, and 11 bases had no gene match. This CDR3 has 16 amino acids.

The genes are TRBV6-1 and TRBJ1-4; weak D call: TRBD1 (6 bases). Per germline, CDR1 MNHNS and CDR2 SASEGT. The V end was cut by 8 bases, the J end by 7 bases, with 14 bases between. The CDR3 contains 13 residues. The CDR3 nucleotides are TGTGCCAGCGCTAGGGGGAGGGCTGAAAAACTGTTTTTT. Translated, it gives CASARGRAEKLFF.

The J gene is TRBJ2-3, the V gene TRBV20-1; 10 bases line up with TRBD2. V gave up 0 bases and J gave up 9 bases; unmatched junction bases: 15. CDR1 and CDR2 from the germline V gene are DFQATT and SNEGSKA (reference sequence). The CDR3 extends over 17 amino acids. CDR3 DNA sequence: TGCAGTGCTAGAGATCAGAGCGGGGGGGCCGGGTACAGAACGCAGTATTTT. Protein: CSARDQSGGAGYRTQYF.